These 32 T cell receptor delta chains share one sample of origin, sequenced in a study of gamma-delta chains in newborns, infants, children. TCRdb used CATT to re-call clones from the reads. The sample lists some 4,200 delta-chain clones, approximately 2.1% occurring once. The sequencing input was blood. Receptor source: a child who was a newborn, infant or young child, either healthy, febrile or measles-vaccinated (not recorded which).

This clone came up a few times. This DNA's translation and the protein TCRdb lists, from a much larger clone, do not match at residue 11, likely due to a read error; the protein shown is translated from the DNA. The chain links TRDV3 to TRDJ1, with TRDD3 matching over 11 bases. Trimming at V came to 4 bases and at J to 1 base, leaving 14 bases not matched to a gene. The CDR3 spans 17 residues. Looked up from germline, CDR1 is TVYSNPD and CDR2 is GDNSRS (reference sequence). CDR3 amino acids: CASKVPTGGYVTDKLIF. The DNA for the CDR3 is TGTGCCTCTAAAGTTCCTACTGGGGGATATGTCACCGATAAACTCATCTTT.

This clone was observed a handful of times. V and J are TRDV2 and TRDJ3; 10 bases align to TRDD3. Germline values: CDR1 GEAIGNYY, CDR2 EKD. CDR3 length: 18 amino acids. J lost 3 bases, V lost 0 bases, and 4 bases had no gene match. The CDR3 is CACDTAGGYVWDTRQMFF. The CDR3 DNA sequence: TGTGCCTGTGACACCGCTGGGGGATATGTCTGGGACACCCGACAGATGTTTTTC.

This clone has just a few counts. The protein recorded in TCRdb matches a much larger clone and deviates from this DNA's translation at residue 8, suggesting a read error; the protein here is obtained by translating the DNA. The chain joins TRDV2 to TRDJ3; 9 bases match TRDD3. Trimming at V came to 0 bases and at J to 0 bases, leaving 8 bases not matched to a gene. CDR1 GEAIGNYY and CDR2 EKD come from the germline V gene. The CDR3 length is 20 residues. The CDR3 sequence is CACDTLPIGGYSWDTRQMFF. The CDR3 coding sequence is TGTGCCTGTGACACCCTACCTATTGGGGGATACTCCTGGGACACCCGACAGATGTTTTTC.

Comments on this clone: TCRdb assigns this DNA the protein of a much larger clone, which departs from its translation at residue 6; this likely reflects a read error, and the protein shown comes from translating the DNA. This sample also contains other DNA sequences that code for the same CDR3. The chain uses TRDV2 and TRDJ3; D call uncertain. Deletions cut 1 base from V and 3 bases from J, with 6 bases between. CDR1 GEAIGNYY and CDR2 EKD come from the germline V gene. This CDR3 has 15 residues. The CDR3 nucleotides read TGTGCCTGTGACACGAGATACTGGGACACCCGACAGATGTTTTTC. It codes for CACDTRYWDTRQMFF.

Comments on this clone: A far more abundant clone sits one base away, making this likely a read error. The sample contains more than one DNA sequence encoding this CDR3. The chain is built from TRDV2 and TRDJ1, with 11 bases that match TRDD3. The CDR3 has 16 amino acids. The germline gives CDR1 GEAIGNYY, CDR2 EKD. CDR3 coding DNA: TGTGCCTGTGACCCTGGGGGATACTCTTACACAGATAAACTCATCTTT. Translating gives CACDPGGYSYTDKLIF.

This clone has a handful of counts. The mismatch at residue 12 between this DNA's translation and the TCRdb protein of a much larger clone likely reflects a read error; the protein shown is translated from the DNA. CDR3 nucleotide sequence: TGTGCCTGTGACGACGGAAATTTGACAGCACAACCCTTCTTT. As protein: CACDDGNLTAQPFF. The genes are TRDV2 and TRDJ2; TRDD1 might be the D (5 bases). Germline values: CDR1 GEAIGNYY, CDR2 EKD. This CDR3 has 14 residues.

This clone is categorized as hyperexpanded. Within the sample, other DNA sequences also encode this same CDR3. The V call is TRDV2, the J call TRDJ2; D is undetermined. Trimming cost V 3 bases and J 0 bases, with 10 bases left between them. Germline V CDR1 and CDR2: GEAIGNYY, EKD. The CDR3 length is 15 residues. CDR3 sequence reads: CACDRVSSLTAQLFF. In DNA form, the CDR3 reads TGTGCCTGTGACCGGGTCTCCTCTTTGACAGCACAACTCTTCTTT.

As concerns this clone: A far larger clone lies a single base away; this is likely a read error. The sample holds other DNA sequences that translate to the same CDR3. The chain couples TRDV2 to TRDJ2; TRDD3 agrees at 9 bases. Germline CDR1 reads GEAIGNYY; CDR2 reads EKD. With V trimmed by 3 bases and J by 4 bases, 5 bases remained unmatched. This CDR3 has 15 residues. The CDR3 spells CACDVLGDTTAQLFF. The CDR3 DNA reads as TGTGCCTGTGACGTACTGGGGGACACGACAGCACAACTCTTCTTT.

The table lists this clone with a few counts. For this DNA, TCRdb reports the protein of a much larger clone, which diverges at residue 3, most likely from a read error; the protein presented here is translated directly from the DNA. The chain carries TRDV1 and TRDJ1; 8 nucleotides align to TRDD3. The length of the CDR3 is 15 residues. Germline V gene data show CDR1 as TSWWSYY and CDR2 as QGS. The CDR3 is CAPGKQGYAGDKLIF. In DNA form, the CDR3 reads TGTGCTCCTGGGAAACAGGGATACGCAGGCGATAAACTCATCTTT.

This clone is large in the sample. The same CDR3 arises from other DNA sequences in this sample as well. This chain connects TRDV2 to TRDJ3; 11 bases agree with TRDD3. V shed 0 bases, J shed 2 bases, and the junction held 2 bases outside the gene matches. Germline V CDR1 and CDR2: GEAIGNYY, EKD. This CDR3 has 18 amino acids. The CDR3 sequence is CACDTVLGDTWDTRQMFF. As DNA, the CDR3 is TGTGCCTGTGACACCGTACTGGGGGATACCTGGGACACCCGACAGATGTTTTTC.

The sample holds a few counts of this clone. The rearrangement uses TRDV2 and TRDJ3; the match to TRDD3 covers 8 bases. V was clipped by 4 bases and J by 0 bases; unmatched bases: 7. The CDR3 spans 18 residues. From germline, CDR1 is GEAIGNYY and CDR2 EKD. The CDR3 loop is CACDYWGLSSWDTRQMFF. The CDR3 DNA follows: TGTGCCTGTGATTACTGGGGGTTAAGCTCCTGGGACACCCGACAGATGTTTTTC.

Points on this clone: TCRdb's protein for this DNA is that of a much larger clone and differs from the translation at residue 12, likely a read error; the protein shown is the DNA translation. The chain employs TRDV1 and TRDJ1; D may match TRDD2 or TRDD3 (5 bases each). Trimming took 1 base from V and 0 from J, leaving 21 bases between them. Germline V gene sequence: CDR1 TSWWSYY, CDR2 QGS. This CDR3 contains 19 residues. The DNA for the CDR3 is TGTGCTCTTGGGGAACCCCTACGAGTAAGGGGGGGGTACACCGATAAACTCATCTTT. Its protein is CALGEPLRVRGGYTDKLIF.

This clone was counted between two and nine times. TCRdb has a much larger clone's protein, which differs at residue 4 from the translation of this DNA, likely because of a read error; what is shown is the protein translated from the DNA. This chain joins TRDV1 and TRDJ1, with 11 bases that match TRDD3. Germline V gene sequence: CDR1 TSWWSYY, CDR2 QGS. Trimming removed 8 bases from V and 2 bases from J; junction bases left unmatched: 16. The CDR3 contains 18 residues. Here the CDR3 DNA reads TGTGCTCTTTCTCCTTCCTACTGGGGGATAAGCTGGACCGATAAACTCATCTTT. It encodes CALSPSYWGISWTDKLIF.

The sample holds a few counts of this clone. A far larger clone is one base from this, pointing to a likely read error. This chain joins TRDV2 and TRDJ3; 8 nucleotides line up with TRDD3. Per germline, CDR1 GEAIGNYY and CDR2 EKD. This CDR3 spans 19 amino acids. Unmatched junction bases numbered 6, after V lost 0 bases and J lost 0 bases. This CDR3 reads CACDTARDTSSWDTRQMFF. The CDR3 region has the DNA TGTGCCTGTGACACCGCCAGGGATACGAGCTCCTGGGACACCCGACAGATGTTTTTC.

Concerning this clone itself: This sequence is one base from a far larger clone and is likely a read error. This CDR3 is also generated by other DNA sequences in the sample. The chain links TRAV29/DV5 to TRDJ3; a weak D match, TRDD3 (6 bases). The germline V gene has CDR1 NSMFDY and CDR2 ISSIKDK. This CDR3 region has 19 residues. Written as DNA, the CDR3 is TGTGCAGCAAGCGTGCCTGGGGACTCGAGCTCCTGGGATACCCGACAGATGTTTTTC. Translating gives CAASVPGDSSSWDTRQMFF.

About this clone itself: A far larger clone is one base from this, pointing to a likely read error. The chain uses TRDV2 and TRDJ2; 8 bases line up with TRDD3. Unmatched junction bases numbered 1, after V lost 0 bases and J lost 8 bases. The germline V gene encodes CDR1 GEAIGNYY and CDR2 EKD. This CDR3 contains 13 residues. The CDR3 protein is CACDTWGMAQLFF. The CDR3 DNA sequence: TGTGCCTGTGACACCTGGGGGATGGCACAACTCTTCTTT.

Remarks on this clone: The protein TCRdb lists belongs to a much larger clone and differs from this DNA's translation at residue 9, which points to a read error; the protein shown is made from the DNA. This chain joins TRDV2 and TRDJ3; the match to TRDD3 covers 7 bases. CDR3 length: 15 amino acids. Germline values: CDR1 GEAIGNYY, CDR2 EKD. The CDR3 sequence is CACDTGYWGTRQMFF. Here the CDR3 DNA reads TGTGCCTGTGACACGGGATACTGGGGCACCCGACAGATGTTTTTC.

About this clone: The protein TCRdb gives is from a much larger clone and does not agree with this DNA's translation at residue 15, likely a read error; the protein shown here comes from the DNA. V gene TRDV2 combines with J gene TRDJ3; 9 nucleotides align to TRDD3. This CDR3 has 17 amino acids. CDR1 GEAIGNYY and CDR2 EKD come from the germline V gene. CDR3 protein: CACEYWGSSWDTRQVFF. The CDR3 DNA reads TGTGCCTGTGAATACTGGGGGAGCTCCTGGGACACCCGACAGGTGTTTTTC.

Worth noting for this clone: TCRdb's listed protein matches a much larger clone and diverges from this DNA's translation at residue 19, likely through a read error; the protein shown comes from the DNA. The chain carries TRDV2 and TRDJ3, with D possibly TRDD2 on 6 matching bases. The V gene's germline CDR1 is GEAIGNYY and CDR2 EKD. The CDR3 has 21 residues. CDR3 nucleotide sequence: TGTGCCTGTGACACCGGAGACCTTCCCGGGGAGTCCTCCTGGGACACCCGACAGACGTTTTTC. Translated: CACDTGDLPGESSWDTRQTFF.

A remark on this clone: This DNA's translation differs at residue 4 from TCRdb's protein, which comes from a much larger clone; a read error is likely, and the protein shown is translated from the DNA. The chain couples TRDV3 to TRDJ1; TRDD3 might be the D (6 bases). V lost 1 base and J lost 0, with 30 bases in between. Germline assignment: CDR1 TVYSNPD and CDR2 GDNSRS (reference sequence). The CDR3 has 20 amino acids. CDR3 DNA: TGTGCCTTTAACGCCTCCGCTGATCTGGGGTCCGTCCCTTACACCGATAAACTCATCTTT. Protein sequence: CAFNASADLGSVPYTDKLIF.

This clone was detected only a few times. TCRdb records a much larger clone's protein for this DNA, with a difference at residue 9 that likely arises from a read error; the protein given is the translation of the DNA. The J gene is TRDJ1, the V gene TRDV3, with 9 nucleotides matching TRDD2. From germline, CDR1 is TVYSNPD and CDR2 GDNSRS (reference sequence). Losses at the gene ends were 3 bases for V and 1 base for J; bases not matched to a gene: 21. The CDR3 totals 19 residues. CDR3 loop: CALWPSYREKPSCTDKLIF. The CDR3, as DNA: TGTGCCTTGTGGCCTTCCTACAGGGAGAAGCCCTCTTGCACCGATAAACTCATCTTT.

This clone was counted between two and nine times. A far more abundant clone sits one base away, making this likely a read error. The same CDR3 is also encoded by other DNA sequences in this sample. The chain links TRDV3 to TRDJ1; D is uncertain. The germline V gene encodes CDR1 TVYSNPD and CDR2 GDNSRS (reference sequence). The V end lost 0 bases, the J end lost 3 bases, and 11 bases lay between the germline ends. The CDR3 covers 13 residues. CDR3 in amino acids: CAFRLRGPDKLIF. The CDR3 DNA is TGTGCCTTTAGATTGCGGGGCCCCGATAAACTCATCTTT.

As for this clone: TCRdb's protein, taken from a much larger clone, differs from this DNA's translation at residue 7, likely owing to a read error; the protein displayed comes from the DNA. V is TRDV2 and J is TRDJ3; the D gene is possibly TRDD3 (5 bases). V lost 3 bases to trimming and J lost 0 bases, with 20 bases between them. CDR1 and CDR2 (germline): GEAIGNYY, EKD. This CDR3 contains 20 residues. The CDR3 region has the DNA TGTGCCTGTGACCGTACTGTGGGATCTGTAAGCTCCTGGGACACCCGACAGATGTTTTTC. Translated, it gives CACDRTVGSVSSWDTRQMFF.

Notes on this clone: One base separates it from a far larger clone, so it is likely a read error. The chain employs TRDV2 and TRDJ3, with 12 bases fitting TRDD3. This CDR3 is built from 18 residues. Germline V gives CDR1 GEAIGNYY, CDR2 EKD. CDR3 in DNA: TGTGCCTGTGACACCGTACTGGGGGATACCTGGGACACCCGACAGGTGTTTTTC. This codes for CACDTVLGDTWDTRQVFF.

This clone has a handful of counts. TCRdb shows a much larger clone's protein in place of this DNA's translation, and the two differ at residue 4, likely through a read error; the protein shown is translated from the DNA. V and J are TRDV1 and TRDJ1, with a tentative D call TRDD3 (5 bases). This CDR3 is 15 amino acids long. Germline V gene sequence: CDR1 TSWWSYY, CDR2 QGS. Trimming took 7 bases from V and 4 from J, leaving 19 bases between them. The CDR3 sequence: CALVDFRGEVDKLIF. The DNA of the CDR3 is TGTGCTCTTGTGGATTTCCGGGGAGAGGTCGATAAACTCATCTTT.

On this clone: TCRdb pairs this DNA with a much larger clone's protein that differs at residue 6, likely a read error; the protein shown was translated from the DNA. This chain joins TRDV1 and TRDJ1, with a weak D call TRDD3 (5 bases). The CDR3 runs to 16 residues. V was pared by 2 bases and J by 0 bases, with 13 bases between. The germline CDR1 and CDR2 sequences are TSWWSYY and QGS. This CDR3 is CALGETGGPYTDKLIF. Here the CDR3 DNA reads TGTGCTCTTGGGGAAACGGGGGGCCCGTACACCGATAAACTCATCTTT.

This clone appeared a few times. The mismatch at residue 14 between this DNA's translation and the TCRdb protein of a much larger clone likely reflects a read error; the protein shown is translated from the DNA. The gene calls are TRDV2 and TRDJ2; 10 nucleotides line up with TRDD3. Germline V gene data show CDR1 as GEAIGNYY and CDR2 as EKD. The CDR3 covers 19 residues. The DNA of the CDR3 is TGTGCCTGTGACACCGTGGGTGGGGGATACACCGCTTTGGCAGCACAACTCTTCTTT. Encoded protein: CACDTVGGGYTALAAQLFF.

As concerns this clone: The protein held in TCRdb is that of a much larger clone and does not match this DNA's translation at residue 14, likely because of a read error; the protein shown is translated from the DNA. The chain is built from TRDV2 and TRDJ3; tentatively, D is TRDD3 (6 bases). From germline, CDR1 is GEAIGNYY and CDR2 EKD. This CDR3 is built from 17 residues. As DNA, the CDR3 is TGTGCCTGTGACACCTGGGATAGCTCCTGGGACACCCGACGGATGTTTTTC. Translating it yields CACDTWDSSWDTRRMFF.

A note on this clone: A far larger clone is just one base off, so this is likely a read error. The same CDR3 is also encoded by other DNA sequences in this sample. DNA of the CDR3: TGTGCCTGCGACACTAGGCCTGGGGGCTTGACAGCACAACTCTTCTTT. This codes for CACDTRPGGLTAQLFF. The chain employs TRDV2 and TRDJ2; 7 nucleotides align to TRDD3. The CDR3 runs to 16 residues. CDR1 GEAIGNYY and CDR2 EKD come from the germline V gene.

This clone showed up just a few times. Translating this DNA gives a protein that differs at residue 10 from the TCRdb one, which belongs to a much larger clone; a read error is likely, and the protein shown is this translation. The chain combines TRDV2 with TRDJ3; 10 bases are shared with TRDD3. From germline, CDR1 is GEAIGNYY and CDR2 EKD. V lost 3 bases to trimming and J lost 0 bases; unmatched junction nucleotides: 10. The CDR3 totals 20 residues. The CDR3, as DNA: TGTGCCTGTGACCGTACTGGGGGATCTGCAAGCTCCTGGGACACCCGACAGATGTTTTTC. Its translation: CACDRTGGSASSWDTRQMFF.

On this clone: TCRdb's protein, taken from a much larger clone, differs from this DNA's translation at residue 11, likely owing to a read error; the protein displayed comes from the DNA. This rearrangement joins TRDV2 to TRDJ1; 7 nucleotides line up with TRDD3. CDR3 length equals 17 residues. J was trimmed by 0 bases and V by 3 bases; bases with no gene match: 12. Germline loops: CDR1 GEAIGNYY, CDR2 EKD. The CDR3 DNA is TGTGCCTGTGACCCTGCGGGGGATCGGCTGGACACCGATAAACTCATCTTT. Translated: CACDPAGDRLDTDKLIF.

Notes on this clone: A far larger clone is only one base removed, so a read error is likely. The chain recombines TRDV1 with TRDJ3; TRDD3 matches 10 bases. This CDR3 has 25 residues. Looked up from germline, CDR1 is TSWWSYY and CDR2 is QGS. J lost 0 bases, V lost 4 bases, and 24 bases had no gene match. The CDR3 coding sequence is TGTGCTCTTGGGGCGCCGTCTCCTATTTCCACTTTGGGGGATACTATCTCCTGGGACACCCGACAGATGTTTTTC. This translates into CALGAPSPISTLGDTISWDTRQMFF.